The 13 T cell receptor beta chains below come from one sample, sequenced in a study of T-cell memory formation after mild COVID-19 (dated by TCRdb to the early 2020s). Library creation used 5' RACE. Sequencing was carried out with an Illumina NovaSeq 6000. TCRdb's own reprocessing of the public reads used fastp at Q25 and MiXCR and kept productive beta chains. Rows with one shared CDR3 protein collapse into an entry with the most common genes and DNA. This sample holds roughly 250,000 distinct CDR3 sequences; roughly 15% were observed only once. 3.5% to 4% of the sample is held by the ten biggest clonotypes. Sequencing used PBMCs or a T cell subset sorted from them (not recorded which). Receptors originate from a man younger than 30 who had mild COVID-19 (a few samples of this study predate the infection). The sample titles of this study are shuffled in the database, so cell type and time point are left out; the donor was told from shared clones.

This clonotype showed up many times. The CDR3 sequence: CASSQDIVAGQETQYF. The CDR3, as DNA: TGCGCCAGCAGCCAAGATATCGTAGCCGGGCAAGAGACCCAGTACTTC. This rearrangement joins TRBV4-1 to TRBJ2-5; D gene uncertain. The germline gives CDR1 MGHRA, CDR2 YSYEKL. Between the trimmed V and J ends, which lost 0 bases and 2 bases, there was a span of 13 bases. This CDR3 comprises 16 residues.

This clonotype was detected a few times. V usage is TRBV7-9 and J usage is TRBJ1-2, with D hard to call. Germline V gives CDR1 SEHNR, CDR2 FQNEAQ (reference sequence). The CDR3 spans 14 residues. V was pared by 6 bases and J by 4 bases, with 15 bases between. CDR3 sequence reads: CASSIQAPGYGYTF. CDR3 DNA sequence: TGTGCCAGCAGTATCCAGGCCCCCGGCTATGGCTACACCTTC.

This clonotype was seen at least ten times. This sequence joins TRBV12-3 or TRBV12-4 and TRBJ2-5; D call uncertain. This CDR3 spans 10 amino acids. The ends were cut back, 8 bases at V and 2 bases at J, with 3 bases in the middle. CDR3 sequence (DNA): TGTGCCAGCGGACAAGAGACCCAGTACTTC. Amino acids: CASGQETQYF.

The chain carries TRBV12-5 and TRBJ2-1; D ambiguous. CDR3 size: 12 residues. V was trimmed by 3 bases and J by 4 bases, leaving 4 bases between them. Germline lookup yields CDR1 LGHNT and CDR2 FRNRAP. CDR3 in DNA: TGTGCTAGTGGTTTCGGGTACAATGAGCAGTTCTTC. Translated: CASGFGYNEQFF.

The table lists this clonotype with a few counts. CDR3 in DNA: TGTGCCAGCAGTTCGGACGGCAAACTTAACACAGATACGCAGTATTTT. Amino acids: CASSSDGKLNTDTQYF. The rearrangement links TRBV12-3 or TRBV12-4 to TRBJ2-3; D unresolved. The V end was cut by 4 bases, the J end by 2 bases, with 16 bases between. The CDR3 is 16 residues long.

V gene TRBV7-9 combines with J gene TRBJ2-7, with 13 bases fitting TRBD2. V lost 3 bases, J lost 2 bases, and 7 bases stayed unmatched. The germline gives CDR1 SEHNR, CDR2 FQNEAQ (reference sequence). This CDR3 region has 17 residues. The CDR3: CASSFPPGLAGTYEQYF. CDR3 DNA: TGTGCCAGCAGCTTTCCGCCGGGACTAGCGGGGACCTACGAGCAGTACTTC.

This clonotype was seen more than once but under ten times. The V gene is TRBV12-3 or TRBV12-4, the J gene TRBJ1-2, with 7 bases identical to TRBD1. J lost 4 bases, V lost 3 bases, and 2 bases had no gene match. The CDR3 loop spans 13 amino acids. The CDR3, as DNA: TGTGCCAGCAGTTTTAGGGACAGCTATGGCTACACCTTC. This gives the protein CASSFRDSYGYTF.

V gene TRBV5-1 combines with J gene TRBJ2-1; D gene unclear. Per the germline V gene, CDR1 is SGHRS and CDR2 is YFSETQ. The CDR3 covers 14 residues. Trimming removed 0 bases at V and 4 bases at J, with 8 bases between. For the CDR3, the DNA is TGCGCCAGCAGCTTGGAACAGTTTTACAATGAGCAGTTCTTC. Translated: CASSLEQFYNEQFF.

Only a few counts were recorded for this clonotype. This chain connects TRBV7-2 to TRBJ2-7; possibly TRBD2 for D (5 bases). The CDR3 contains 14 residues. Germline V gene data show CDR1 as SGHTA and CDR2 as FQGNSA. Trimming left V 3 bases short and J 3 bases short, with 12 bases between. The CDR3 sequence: CASSFNRGDYEQYV. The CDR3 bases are TGTGCCAGCAGCTTTAACCGGGGTGACTACGAGCAGTACGTC.

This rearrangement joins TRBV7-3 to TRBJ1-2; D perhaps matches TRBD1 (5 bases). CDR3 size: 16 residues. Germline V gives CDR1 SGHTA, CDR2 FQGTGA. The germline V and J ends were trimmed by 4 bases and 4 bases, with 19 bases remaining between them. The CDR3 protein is CASSSLGGTRVYGYTF. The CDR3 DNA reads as TGTGCCAGCAGCTCCCTGGGGGGAACGAGAGTCTATGGCTACACCTTC.

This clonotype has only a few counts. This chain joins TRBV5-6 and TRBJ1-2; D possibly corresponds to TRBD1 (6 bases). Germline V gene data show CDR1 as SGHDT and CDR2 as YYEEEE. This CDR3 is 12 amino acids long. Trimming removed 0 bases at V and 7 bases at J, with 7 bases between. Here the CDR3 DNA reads TGTGCCAGCAGCTTGGAGGGGGGTGGCTACACCTTC. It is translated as CASSLEGGGYTF.

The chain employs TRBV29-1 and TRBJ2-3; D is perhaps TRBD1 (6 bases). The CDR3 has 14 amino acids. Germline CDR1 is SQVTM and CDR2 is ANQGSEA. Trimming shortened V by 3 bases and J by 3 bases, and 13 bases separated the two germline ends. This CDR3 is CSVDRGVRTDTQYF. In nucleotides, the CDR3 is TGCAGCGTTGACAGGGGAGTTAGGACAGATACGCAGTATTTT.

The DNA for the CDR3 is TGTGCCAGCAGCAGACCTACCGGGACGGCGTTCGAGGATGAGCAGTTCTTC. The encoded protein is CASSRPTGTAFEDEQFF. The chain is built from TRBV21-1 and TRBJ2-1; no check of the table's D call, TRBD2, against the DNA was made. TRBV21-1 is a known pseudogene. There are 17 residues in the CDR3.